The text below deals with one T cell receptor beta chain. The antigen is not known. Only in-frame clones appear in the TCRdb table, and some are missing; sequencing was by immunoSEQ multiplex PCR. In the table there are more than 50,000 clones, around four fifths of which are singletons. This CDR3 has 14 amino acids. Deletions cut 2 bases from V and 4 bases from J, with 11 bases between. Germline V gene data show CDR1 as MGHRA and CDR2 as YSYEKL. This entry is derived from a study of pediatric ulcerative colitis. Study summary: Most patients had pancolitis, and two had left-sided colitis.

General study results and limits: Acute severe colitis showed lower rectal diversity from clonal expansions. Compared with controls, ulcerative colitis showed greater blood-rectum clone sharing.

At colonoscopy, a blood sample was also collected. What was sequenced was blood. This TCR was sampled from a boy younger than 18 with moderate ulcerative colitis. The chain couples TRBV4-1 to TRBJ1-1; a possible D gene is TRBD1 (5 bases). The CDR3, as DNA: TGCGCCAGCAGCCAACCGGGGGATGTCACTGAAGCTTTCTTT. This translates into CASSQPGDVTEAFF.